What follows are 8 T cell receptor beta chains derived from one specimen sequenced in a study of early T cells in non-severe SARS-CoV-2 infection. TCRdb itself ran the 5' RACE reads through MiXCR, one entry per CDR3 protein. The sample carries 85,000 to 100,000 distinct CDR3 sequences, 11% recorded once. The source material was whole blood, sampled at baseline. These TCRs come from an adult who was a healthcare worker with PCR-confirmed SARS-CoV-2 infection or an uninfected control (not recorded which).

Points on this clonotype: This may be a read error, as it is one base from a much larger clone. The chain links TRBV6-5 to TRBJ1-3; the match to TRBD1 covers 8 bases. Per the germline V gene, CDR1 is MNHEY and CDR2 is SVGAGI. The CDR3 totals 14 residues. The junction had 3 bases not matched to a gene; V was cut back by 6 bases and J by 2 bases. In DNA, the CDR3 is TGTGCCAGCAGCCAGACAGGGGCTGGAAACACCATATATTTT. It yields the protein CASSQTGAGNTIYF.

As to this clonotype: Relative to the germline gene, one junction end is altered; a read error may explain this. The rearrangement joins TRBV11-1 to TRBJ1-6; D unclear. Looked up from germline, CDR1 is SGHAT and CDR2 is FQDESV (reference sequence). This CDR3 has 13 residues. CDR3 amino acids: CASSFDQNSPLHF. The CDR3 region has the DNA TGTGCCAGCAGCTTCGACCAGAATTCACCCCTCCATTTT.

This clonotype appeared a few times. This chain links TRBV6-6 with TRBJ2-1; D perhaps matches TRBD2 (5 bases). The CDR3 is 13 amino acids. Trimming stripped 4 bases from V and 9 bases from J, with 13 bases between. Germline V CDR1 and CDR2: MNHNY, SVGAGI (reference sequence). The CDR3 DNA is TGTGCCAGCAGTTTGGCCCTAGAGGGTGAGCAGTTCTTC. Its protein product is CASSLALEGEQFF.

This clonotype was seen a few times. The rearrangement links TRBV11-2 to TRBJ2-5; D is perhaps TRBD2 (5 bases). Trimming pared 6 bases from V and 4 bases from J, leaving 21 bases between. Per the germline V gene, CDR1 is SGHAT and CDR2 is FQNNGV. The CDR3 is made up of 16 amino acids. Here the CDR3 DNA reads TGTGCCAGCAGATATAGTGGGGAGAGGGTTTCAGAGACCCAGTACTTC. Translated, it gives CASRYSGERVSETQYF.

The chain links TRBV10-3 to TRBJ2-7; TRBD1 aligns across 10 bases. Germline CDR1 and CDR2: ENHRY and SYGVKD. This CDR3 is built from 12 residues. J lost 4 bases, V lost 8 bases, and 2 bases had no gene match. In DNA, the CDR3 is TGTGCCATCGGGACAGGGGTGTACGAGCAGTACTTC. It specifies CAIGTGVYEQYF.

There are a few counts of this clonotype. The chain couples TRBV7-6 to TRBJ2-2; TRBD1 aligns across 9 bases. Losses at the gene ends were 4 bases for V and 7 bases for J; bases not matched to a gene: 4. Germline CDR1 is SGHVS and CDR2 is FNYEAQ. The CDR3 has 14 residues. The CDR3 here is CASSSNRGLGELFF. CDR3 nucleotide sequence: TGTGCCAGCAGCTCCAACAGGGGGCTCGGGGAGCTGTTTTTT.

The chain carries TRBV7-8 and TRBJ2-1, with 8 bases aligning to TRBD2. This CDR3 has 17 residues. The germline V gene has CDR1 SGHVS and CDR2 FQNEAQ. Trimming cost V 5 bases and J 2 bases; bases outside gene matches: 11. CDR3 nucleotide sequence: TGTGCCAGCAGCACCCCACAGCGGGGGAAGGCCTACAATGAGCAGTTCTTC. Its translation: CASSTPQRGKAYNEQFF.

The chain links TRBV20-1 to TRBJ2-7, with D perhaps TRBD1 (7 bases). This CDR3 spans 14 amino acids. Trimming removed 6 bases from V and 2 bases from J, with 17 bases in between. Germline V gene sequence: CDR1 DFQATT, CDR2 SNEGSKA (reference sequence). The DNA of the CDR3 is TGCAGTGCCGGCCTAGGGGGCGGGGCCTACGAGCAGTACTTC. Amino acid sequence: CSAGLGGGAYEQYF.